The 14 T cell receptor beta chains below come from one sample, sequenced in a study of lymphopenia after photon versus proton radiotherapy. Repertoires were generated with immunoSEQ multiplex PCR, while TCRdb's copy carries only in-frame clones and drops some. Of 20,000 to 25,000 clones in the sample, approximately 84% are singletons; the top ten hold roughly 23%. This specimen was peripheral blood, taken from a patient treated with photon-based radiotherapy. The receptors come from a man aged 35 to 55 with gastric cancer.

This rearrangement joins TRBV6-1 to TRBJ1-4, with D hard to call. The CDR3 totals 14 residues. Trimming removed 7 bases from V and 8 bases from J, with 17 bases in between. Germline CDR1 is MNHNS and CDR2 is SASEGT. The CDR3: CASTSGRDTEKLFF. CDR3 DNA: TGTGCCAGCACTTCGGGCCGTGACACGGAAAAACTGTTTTTT.

V and J are TRBV7-9 and TRBJ2-7; tentative D call: TRBD2 (5 bases). Per the germline V gene, CDR1 is SEHNR and CDR2 is FQNEAQ (reference sequence). The germline V and J ends were trimmed by 5 bases and 2 bases, with 19 bases remaining between them. The CDR3 runs 16 residues. DNA for the CDR3: TGTGCCAGCAGCCCCCGAGGGTCCGGGTCAACCTACGAGCAGTACTTC. It yields the protein CASSPRGSGSTYEQYF. Filled out from reference TRBV7-9 and TRBJ2-7, the complete variable domain reads DTGVSQNPRHKITKRGQNVTFRCDPISEHNRLYWYRQTLGQGPEFLTYFQNEAQLEKSRLLSDRFSAERPKGSFSTLEIQRTEQGDSAMYLCASSPRGSGSTYEQYFGPGTRLTVT.

The CDR3 spells CASSTYRDTDTQYF. The DNA of the CDR3 is TGTGCCAGCAGTACATACAGGGATACAGATACGCAGTATTTT. This chain connects TRBV6-5 to TRBJ2-3; tentatively, D is TRBD1 (6 bases). Per germline, CDR1 MNHEY and CDR2 SVGAGI. CDR3 length: 14 residues. V lost 5 bases and J lost 3, with 12 bases in between.

The chain has TRBV2 and TRBJ1-4, with D tentatively TRBD1 (5 bases). V lost 4 bases, J lost 7 bases, and 10 bases lay in between. Germline assignment: CDR1 SNHLY and CDR2 FYNNEI. This CDR3 has 13 residues. CDR3 DNA: TGTGCCAGCAGTGGGGATAGGGGTGAAAAACTGTTTTTT. Protein product: CASSGDRGEKLFF.

The chain joins TRBV11-2 to TRBJ2-3; 8 bases are shared with TRBD1. CDR3 size: 15 residues. V lost 5 bases and J lost 0; bases outside the gene matches: 4. The germline gives CDR1 SGHAT, CDR2 FQNNGV. CDR3 amino acids: CASSPDRVSTDTQYF. The DNA of the CDR3 is TGTGCCAGCAGCCCGGACAGGGTTAGCACAGATACGCAGTATTTT.

The genes are TRBV27 and TRBJ1-5; unclear D gene. This CDR3 region has 15 residues. Germline assignment: CDR1 MNHEY and CDR2 SMNVEV (reference sequence). V lost 3 bases to trimming and J lost 3 bases, with 12 bases between them. Here the CDR3 DNA reads TGTGCCAGCAGTTTGGCTTCAGGACTCAATCAGCCCCAGCATTTT. Protein: CASSLASGLNQPQHF.

The chain carries TRBV2 and TRBJ1-3, with no clear D. V was clipped by 6 bases and J by 0 bases, with 12 bases between them. This CDR3 contains 15 residues. Germline-derived CDR1 and CDR2 are SNHLY and FYNNEI. The CDR3 protein is CASREQRGSGNTIYF. As DNA, the CDR3 is TGTGCCAGCAGAGAACAGCGGGGCTCTGGAAACACCATATATTTT.

The V and J genes are TRBV4-1 and TRBJ1-2; perhaps TRBD1 as D (6 bases). V dropped 2 bases and J dropped 4 bases, with 23 bases sitting between them. The germline CDR1 and CDR2 sequences are MGHRA and YSYEKL. The CDR3 runs to 18 residues. The CDR3 DNA is TGCGCCAGCAGCCAAAGCCAGAGTACCCCGGGACAAATCTATGGCTACACCTTC. Encoded protein: CASSQSQSTPGQIYGYTF.

The chain carries TRBV6-1 and TRBJ2-7, with a possible D match to TRBD2 (5 bases). The CDR3 length is 16 residues. The ends were cut back, 2 bases at V and 0 bases at J, with 14 bases in the middle. The germline CDR1 and CDR2 sequences are MNHNS and SASEGT. The CDR3: CASSETGWASSYEQYF. Written as DNA, the CDR3 is TGTGCCAGCAGTGAAACGGGGTGGGCGTCCTCCTACGAGCAGTACTTC.

V usage is TRBV30 and J usage is TRBJ1-1; TRBD1 might be the D (6 bases). Germline lookup yields CDR1 GTSNPN and CDR2 SVGIG (reference sequence). This CDR3 is 13 amino acids long. Trimming removed 2 bases from V and 1 base from J, with 8 bases in between. As DNA, the CDR3 is TGTGCCTGGAGTCCGGACAGGAACACTGAAGCTTTCTTT. Encoded protein: CAWSPDRNTEAFF.

V gene TRBV7-9 combines with J gene TRBJ2-1; the D gene could be TRBD1 or TRBD2 (5 bases each). Germline V CDR1 and CDR2: SEHNR, FQNEAQ (reference sequence). V was cut by 3 bases and J by 7 bases, with 16 bases left in between. The CDR3 runs 15 residues. The CDR3 spells CASSLSFGAKNEQFF. The CDR3 DNA is TGTGCCAGCAGCTTGTCGTTCGGGGCTAAAAATGAGCAGTTCTTC.

The CDR3 protein is CASSNGLAEITDTQYF. In DNA form, the CDR3 reads TGTGCCAGCAGCAACGGACTAGCGGAGATCACAGATACGCAGTATTTT. The chain couples TRBV5-6 to TRBJ2-3; 10 bases match TRBD2. Germline assignment: CDR1 SGHDT and CDR2 YYEEEE. This CDR3 spans 16 amino acids. V was pared by 4 bases and J by 2 bases, with 7 bases of the junction left unmatched.

This clone has only a few counts. The chain couples TRBV14 to TRBJ1-2, with D tentatively TRBD1 (6 bases). The V and J ends lost 4 bases and 8 bases respectively, with 17 bases between them. The CDR3 length is 14 residues. Germline V gives CDR1 SGHDN, CDR2 FVKESK. The CDR3 DNA reads as TGTGCCAGCAGCCCCTTAGGGGGGGCGGGCGGCTACACCTTC. Translating gives CASSPLGGAGGYTF.

This clone was found once. CDR3 nucleotides: TGTGCCATCAGTGACTCCGCCCGGGACAGAAGATACAATGAGCAGTTCTTC. As protein: CAISDSARDRRYNEQFF. The chain joins TRBV10-3 to TRBJ2-1; 7 bases fit TRBD1. The germline gives CDR1 ENHRY, CDR2 SYGVKD. V lost 3 bases and J lost 4; bases outside the gene matches: 12. This CDR3 region has 17 residues.